This T cell receptor beta chain stems from a study of stem cell transplantation in POMP-related autoinflammatory disease. Looking at the study overall: Pre-transplant patients had naive-skewed CD4+ T cells and few CD8+ T cells. General observations from the study: Fewer unique TRB V-J gene pairings were identified in patients with PRAID.

Note on this clone: No antigen is known for it.

Sequencing used immunoSEQ multiplex PCR; TCRdb keeps in-frame clones, though not all of them. The sample lists some 70,000 clones, approximately 91% seen once, with around 0.72% in the top ten. This CDR3 contains 19 residues. Losses at the gene ends were 7 bases for V and 4 bases for J; bases not matched to a gene: 19. Per the germline V gene, CDR1 is ENHRY and CDR2 is SYGVKD. The chain employs TRBV10-3 and TRBJ2-5, with TRBD2 matching over 12 bases. The specimen was CD4+ T cells from PBMCs, collected after stem cell transplantation. The sequence derives from a human patient with POMP-related autoinflammation and immune dysregulation (PRAID). Some T cells may have come from the graft donor. CDR3 nucleotide sequence: TGTGCCATCAAGGGGCTAGCGGGAGGGCTGGGGAGGTTTAGAGAGACCCAGTACTTC. Residues: CAIKGLAGGLGRFRETQYF.